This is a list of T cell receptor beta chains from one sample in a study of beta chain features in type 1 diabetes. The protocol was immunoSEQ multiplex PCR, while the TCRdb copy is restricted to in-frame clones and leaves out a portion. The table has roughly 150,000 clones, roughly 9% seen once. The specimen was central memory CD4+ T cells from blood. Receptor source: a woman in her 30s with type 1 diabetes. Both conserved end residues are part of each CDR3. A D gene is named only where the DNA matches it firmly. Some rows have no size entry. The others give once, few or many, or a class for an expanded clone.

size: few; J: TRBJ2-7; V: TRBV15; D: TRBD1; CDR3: CATSRYAGTGVALSYEQYF; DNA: TGTGCCACCAGCAGATACGCCGGGACAGGGGTGGCCCTCTCCTACGAGCAGTACTTC
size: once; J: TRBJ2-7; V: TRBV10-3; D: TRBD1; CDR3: CASTSTGSREQYF; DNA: TGTGCCAGCACCTCGACAGGGAGTCGCGAGCAGTACTTC
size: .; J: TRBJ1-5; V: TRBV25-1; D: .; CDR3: CASSVANSNQPQHF; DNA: TGTGCCAGCAGTGTGGCAAATAGCAATCAGCCCCAGCATTTT
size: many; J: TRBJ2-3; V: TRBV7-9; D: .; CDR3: CASSIEGLDTQYF; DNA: TGTGCCAGCAGCATTGAAGGACTAGATACGCAGTATTTT
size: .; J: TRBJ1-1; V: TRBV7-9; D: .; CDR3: CATQGSEAFF; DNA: TGTGCCACCCAGGGGTCAGAAGCTTTCTTT
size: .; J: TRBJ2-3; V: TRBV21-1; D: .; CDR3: CASSNLRSGGCTDTQYF; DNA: TGTGCCAGCAGCAATTTGAGGTCAGGAGGGTGCACAGATACGCAGTATTTT
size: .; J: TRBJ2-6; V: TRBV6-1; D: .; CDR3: CASAQRVSGANVLTF; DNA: TGTGCCAGCGCACAGAGGGTCTCTGGGGCCAACGTCCTGACTTTC
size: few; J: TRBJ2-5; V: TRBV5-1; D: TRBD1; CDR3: CASSLGQGKETQYF; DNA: TGCGCCAGCAGCTTGGGACAGGGGAAAGAGACCCAGTACTTC
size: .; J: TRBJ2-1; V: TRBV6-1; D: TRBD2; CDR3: CASSYAGGVNEQFF; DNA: TGTGCCAGCAGTTATGCGGGAGGAGTAAATGAGCAGTTCTTC
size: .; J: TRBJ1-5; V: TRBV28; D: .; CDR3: CASTWGRDQPQHF; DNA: TGTGCCAGCACCTGGGGCAGGGATCAGCCCCAGCATTTT
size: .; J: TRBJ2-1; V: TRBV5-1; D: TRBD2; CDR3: CATQLAGVPNEQFF; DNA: TGCGCCACTCAACTAGCGGGAGTACCCAATGAGCAGTTCTTC
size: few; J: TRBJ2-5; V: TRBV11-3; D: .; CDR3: CASSLFARASPMETQYF; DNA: TGTGCCAGCAGCTTATTTGCTCGGGCTAGCCCCATGGAGACCCAGTACTTC
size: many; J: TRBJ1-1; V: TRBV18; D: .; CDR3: CASSPDGMNTEAFF; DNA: TGTGCCAGCTCACCGGACGGGATGAACACTGAAGCTTTCTTT
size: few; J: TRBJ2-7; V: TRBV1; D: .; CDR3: CTSSQDSTQSGLSYRPYF; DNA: TGCACCAGCAGCCAAGACAGTACCCAATCAGGACTATCATATCGGCCGTACTTC
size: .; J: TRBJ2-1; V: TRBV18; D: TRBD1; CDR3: CASSPGTGGLNEQFF; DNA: TGTGCCAGCTCACCCGGGACAGGGGGCCTCAATGAGCAGTTCTTC
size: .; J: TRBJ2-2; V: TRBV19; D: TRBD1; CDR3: CASTDRGNTGELFF; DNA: TGTGCCAGCACGGACAGGGGCAACACCGGGGAGCTGTTTTTT
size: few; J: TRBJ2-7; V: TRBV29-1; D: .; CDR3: CSVRRGLTNYEQYF; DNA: TGCAGCGTCCGGCGGGGCCTGACAAACTACGAGCAGTACTTC
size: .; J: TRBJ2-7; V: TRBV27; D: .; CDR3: CASSFSQNSYEQYF; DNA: TGTGCCAGCAGTTTTTCACAAAACTCCTACGAGCAGTACTTC
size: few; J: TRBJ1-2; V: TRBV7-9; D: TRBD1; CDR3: CASSLTGTGEDGYTF; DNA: TGTGCCAGCAGCTTAACCGGGACAGGGGAGGATGGCTACACCTTC
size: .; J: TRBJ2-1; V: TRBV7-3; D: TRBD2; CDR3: CASSLISGSDNEQFF; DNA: TGTGCCAGCAGCTTAATAAGCGGGAGTGACAATGAGCAGTTCTTC
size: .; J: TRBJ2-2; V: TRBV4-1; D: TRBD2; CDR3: CASSPQGGSNTGELFF; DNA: TGCGCCAGCAGCCCCCAGGGAGGGTCGAACACCGGGGAGCTGTTTTTT
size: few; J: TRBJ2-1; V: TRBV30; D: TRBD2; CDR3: CAWSVTSGRAPEQFF; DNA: TGTGCCTGGAGTGTAACTAGCGGGAGGGCCCCTGAGCAGTTCTTC
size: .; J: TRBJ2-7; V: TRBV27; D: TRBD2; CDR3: CASSAELGTTYEQYF; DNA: TGTGCCAGCAGTGCCGAACTCGGGACTACCTACGAGCAGTACTTC
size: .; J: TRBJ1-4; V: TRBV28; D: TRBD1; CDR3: CASIGGDREKLFF; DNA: TGTGCCAGCATAGGAGGGGACAGGGAAAAACTGTTTTTT
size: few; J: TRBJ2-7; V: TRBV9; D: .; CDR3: CASSVRDTYEQYF; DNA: TGTGCCAGCAGCGTACGGGATACCTACGAGCAGTACTTC
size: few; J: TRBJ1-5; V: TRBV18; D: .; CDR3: CASSPAFGGGQPQHF; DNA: TGTGCCAGCTCACCCGCCTTTGGGGGCGGGCAGCCCCAGCATTTT
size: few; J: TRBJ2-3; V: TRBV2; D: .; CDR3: CASRRITDTQYF; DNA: TGTGCCAGCAGGAGAATTACAGATACGCAGTATTTT
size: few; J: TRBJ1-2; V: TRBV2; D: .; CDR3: CASSRAREGGYTF; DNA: TGTGCCAGCAGTCGGGCCCGTGAGGGTGGCTACACCTTC
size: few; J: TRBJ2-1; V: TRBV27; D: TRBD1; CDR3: CASSLDRVERGEQFF; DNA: TGTGCCAGCAGTTTGGACAGGGTGGAACGGGGCGAGCAGTTCTTC
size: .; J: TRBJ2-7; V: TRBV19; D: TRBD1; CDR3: CATTSSQGWGEQYF; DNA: TGTGCCACCACCAGCTCACAGGGGTGGGGCGAGCAGTACTTC
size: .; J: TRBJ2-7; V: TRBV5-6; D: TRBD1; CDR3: CASSLVGQGTYEQYF; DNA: TGTGCCAGCAGCTTGGTGGGACAGGGTACCTACGAGCAGTACTTC
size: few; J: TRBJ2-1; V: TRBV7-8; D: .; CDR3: CASSLVLNEQFF; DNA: TGTGCCAGCAGCTTAGTACTGAATGAGCAGTTCTTC
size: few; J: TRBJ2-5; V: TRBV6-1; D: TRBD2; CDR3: CASRELAGVGVLYF; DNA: TGTGCCAGCCGAGAACTAGCGGGAGTGGGGGTCCTGTACTTC
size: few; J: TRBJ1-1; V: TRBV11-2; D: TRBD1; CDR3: CASSLDGDREAFF; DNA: TGTGCCAGCAGCTTAGACGGCGACAGGGAGGCTTTCTTT
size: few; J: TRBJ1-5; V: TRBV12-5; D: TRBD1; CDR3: CASGFSGTGYYSNQPQHF; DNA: TGTGCTAGTGGTTTCTCCGGGACAGGGTACTATAGCAATCAGCCCCAGCATTTT
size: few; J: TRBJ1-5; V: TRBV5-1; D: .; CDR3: CASSLAGKSNQPQHF; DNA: TGCGCCAGCAGCTTGGCGGGGAAGAGCAATCAGCCCCAGCATTTT
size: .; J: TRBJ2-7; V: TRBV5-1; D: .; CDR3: CASSLEQGISEQYF; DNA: TGCGCCAGCAGCTTGGAGCAGGGGATATCCGAGCAGTACTTC
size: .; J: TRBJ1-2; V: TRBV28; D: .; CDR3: CASSLSNSDYGYTF; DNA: TGTGCCAGCAGTTTATCGAATAGTGACTATGGCTACACCTTC
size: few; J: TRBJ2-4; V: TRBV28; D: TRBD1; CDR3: CASSLVGAGGAGNIQYF; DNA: TGTGCCAGCAGTTTAGTTGGGGCAGGGGGCGCTGGAAACATTCAGTACTTC
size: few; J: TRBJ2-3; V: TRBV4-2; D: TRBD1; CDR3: CASSQDVTGGQDTQYF; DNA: TGTGCCAGCAGCCAAGATGTCACAGGGGGTCAGGACACGCAGTATTTT
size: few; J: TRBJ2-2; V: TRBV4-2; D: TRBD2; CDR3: CASSQPHRTSGTNTGELFF; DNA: TGTGCCAGCAGCCAACCACATAGGACTAGCGGAACGAACACCGGGGAGCTGTTTTTT
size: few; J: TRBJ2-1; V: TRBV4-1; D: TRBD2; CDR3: CASSQTPRTSGYNEQFF; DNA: TGCGCCAGCAGCCAAACCCCAAGGACTAGCGGATACAATGAGCAGTTCTTC
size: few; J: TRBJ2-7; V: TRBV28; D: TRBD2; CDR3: CASTIGGAGASYEQYF; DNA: TGTGCCAGCACCATAGGCGGGGCGGGAGCGTCCTACGAGCAGTACTTC
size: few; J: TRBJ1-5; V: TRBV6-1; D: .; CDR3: CASSVTGNNQPQHF; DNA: TGTGCCAGCAGTGTTACGGGGAACAATCAGCCCCAGCATTTT
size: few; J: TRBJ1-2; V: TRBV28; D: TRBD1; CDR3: CASSLPTGFDGYTF; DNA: TGTGCCAGCAGTTTACCGACAGGGTTCGATGGCTACACCTTC
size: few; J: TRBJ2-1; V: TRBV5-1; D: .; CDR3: CASSRQSSYNEQFF; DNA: TGCGCCAGCAGTAGACAGAGCTCCTACAATGAGCAGTTCTTC
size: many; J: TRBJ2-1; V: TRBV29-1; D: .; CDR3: CSVAEDSQFF; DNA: TGCAGCGTTGCGGAAGACTCGCAGTTCTTC
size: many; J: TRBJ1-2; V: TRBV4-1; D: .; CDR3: CASSQEPQANYGYTF; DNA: TGCGCCAGCAGCCAAGAACCACAGGCAAACTATGGCTACACCTTC
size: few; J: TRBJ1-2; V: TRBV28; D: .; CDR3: CASSLQGRGLYGYTF; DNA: TGTGCCAGCAGTTTACAGGGCAGGGGCCTGTATGGCTACACCTTC
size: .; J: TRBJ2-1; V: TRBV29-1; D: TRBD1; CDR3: CSVNRDRGYGNEQFF; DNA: TGCAGCGTTAACCGGGACAGGGGTTATGGGAATGAGCAGTTCTTC
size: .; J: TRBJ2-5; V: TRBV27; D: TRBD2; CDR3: CASRASGGRAQYF; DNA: TGTGCCAGCAGGGCATCGGGAGGCCGGGCCCAGTACTTC
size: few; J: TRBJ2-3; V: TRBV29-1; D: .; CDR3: CSVAEGGQIDTQYF; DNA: TGCAGCGTTGCCGAGGGGGGGCAAATAGATACGCAGTATTTT
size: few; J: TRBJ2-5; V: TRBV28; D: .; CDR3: CASSLYRETQYF; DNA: TGTGCCAGCAGTCTCTACCGGGAGACCCAGTACTTC
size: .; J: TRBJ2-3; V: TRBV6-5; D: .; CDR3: CASSYKWLSADTQYF; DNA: TGTGCCAGCAGTTACAAGTGGCTTTCTGCAGATACGCAGTATTTT